One and the same sample provided the 19 T cell receptor beta chains below, sequenced in a study of cytomegalovirus exposure and HLA in healthy donors. Amplification used 60 Vbeta primers and 13 Jbeta primers. Sequenced by immunoSEQ multiplex PCR; TCRdb stores in-frame clones only, minus some. In the table there are tens of thousands of clones, 65% to 85% of which are singletons. Sequenced: PBMCs. These receptors were obtained from a woman under 40 in good health and CMV-seronegative.

The chain carries TRBV4-3 and TRBJ2-2, with 9 bases lining up with TRBD2. This CDR3 is built from 16 residues. The ends lost 2 bases at V and 0 bases at J; junction bases unmatched: 1. Germline-derived CDR1 and CDR2 are LGHNA and YSLEER. The CDR3 is CASSQSSGANTGELFF. The CDR3 DNA reads TGCGCCAGCAGCCAATCTAGCGGGGCGAACACCGGGGAGCTGTTTTTT.

This chain uses TRBV27 with TRBJ2-3, with 8 bases identical to TRBD2. From germline, CDR1 is MNHEY and CDR2 SMNVEV (reference sequence). With V trimmed by 5 bases and J by 3 bases, 4 bases remained unmatched. The CDR3 covers 14 residues. CDR3 sequence: CASSPGLATDTQYF. The CDR3 DNA sequence: TGTGCCAGCAGTCCAGGACTAGCAACAGATACGCAGTATTTT.

As for this clone: The missing conserved phenylalanine or tryptophan at the end of this CDR3 makes a read error likely. The rearrangement uses TRBV19 and TRBJ2-7; the D gene is possibly TRBD1 (6 bases). The germline V gene has CDR1 LNHDA and CDR2 SQIVND (reference sequence). The CDR3 sequence is 13 residues long. The V and J ends lost 4 bases and 5 bases respectively, with 12 bases between them. The CDR3 nucleotides read TGTGCCAGTAGTAGACAGGACTGGAACGAGCAGTACCTC. Translating it yields CASSRQDWNEQYL.

The rearrangement joins TRBV11-2 to TRBJ2-7; tentatively, D is TRBD2 (6 bases). Germline assignment: CDR1 SGHAT and CDR2 FQNNGV. The CDR3 runs 14 residues. Trimming shortened V by 3 bases and J by 0 bases, and 9 bases separated the two germline ends. CDR3 nucleotide sequence: TGTGCCAGCAGCTTCTCTAGCGACTCCTACGAGCAGTACTTC. This gives the protein CASSFSSDSYEQYF. Combining the CDR3 with reference TRBV11-2 and TRBJ2-7 gives the whole variable domain EAGVAQSPRYKIIEKRQSVAFWCNPISGHATLYWYQQILGQGPKLLIQFQNNGVVDDSQLPKDRFSAERLKGVDSTLKIQPAKLEDSAVYLCASSFSSDSYEQYFGPGTRLTVT.

This chain uses TRBV6-5 with TRBJ2-7, with D possibly matching TRBD1 (6 bases). Germline V lookup: CDR1 MNHEY, CDR2 SVGAGI. The CDR3 is made up of 15 amino acids. V was shortened by 2 bases and J by 0 bases, with 11 bases between the two germline ends. In DNA form, the CDR3 reads TGTGCCAGCAGTTACACTACAGGGAGCTCCTACGAGCAGTACTTC. Protein: CASSYTTGSSYEQYF.

For the CDR3, the DNA is TGCGCCAGCAGCCTAGGATACAGGGATGATCAGCCCCAGCATTTT. It encodes CASSLGYRDDQPQHF. V usage is TRBV5-1 and J usage is TRBJ1-5; a possible D gene is TRBD1 (6 bases). V dropped 4 bases and J dropped 5 bases, with 16 bases sitting between them. The germline V gene encodes CDR1 SGHRS and CDR2 YFSETQ. The CDR3 extends over 15 amino acids. Variable domain in full (rest from reference TRBV5-1 and TRBJ1-5): KAGVTQTPRYLIKTRGQQVTLSCSPISGHRSVSWYQQTPGQGLQFLFEYFSETQRNKGNFPGRFSGRQFSNSRSEMNVSTLELGDSALYLCASSLGYRDDQPQHFGDGTRLSIL.

The chain links TRBV5-6 to TRBJ1-1; D may be TRBD1 (5 bases). There are 15 residues in the CDR3. Germline CDR1 and CDR2: SGHDT and YYEEEE. V lost 3 bases to trimming and J lost 3 bases, with 15 bases between them. The CDR3 DNA sequence: TGTGCCAGCAGCTGGGGACTGAGCATGTACACTGAAGCTTTCTTT. This sequence encodes CASSWGLSMYTEAFF.

This clone has a handful of counts. The chain couples TRBV30 to TRBJ2-7; 7 bases are a match to TRBD1. CDR3 length: 13 residues. CDR1 is GTSNPN, CDR2 SVGIG, per germline (reference sequence). V was pared by 4 bases and J by 7 bases, with 10 bases of the junction left unmatched. CDR3 residues: CAWTRDSAWEQYF. CDR3 DNA sequence: TGTGCCTGGACCCGGGACAGCGCCTGGGAGCAGTACTTC. Drawing the rest from reference TRBV30 and TRBJ2-7, the complete variable domain is SQTIHQWPATLVQPVGSPLSLECTVEGTSNPNLYWYRQAAGRGLQLLFYSVGIGQISSEVPQNLSASRPQDRQFILSSKKLLLSDSGFYLCAWTRDSAWEQYFGPGTRLTVT.

V and J are TRBV4-3 and TRBJ1-1; D is unclear. V was trimmed by 1 base and J by 1 base, leaving 10 bases between them. The CDR3 covers 15 residues. The germline V gene has CDR1 LGHNA and CDR2 YSLEER. CDR3 in DNA: TGCGCCAGCAGCCAAGTTGTCGGTGCGAACACTGAAGCTTTCTTT. Translated: CASSQVVGANTEAFF.

The chain employs TRBV15 and TRBJ2-6, with D tentatively TRBD1 (6 bases). The germline CDR1 and CDR2 sequences are LNHNV and YYDKDF (reference sequence). Trimming left V 4 bases short and J 3 bases short, with 13 bases between. The length of the CDR3 is 16 residues. The CDR3 DNA reads TGTGCCACCAGCAAGCAAACAGGGAATGGGGCCAACGTCCTGACTTTC. This encodes CATSKQTGNGANVLTF.

The chain has TRBV15 and TRBJ1-1, with a possible D match to TRBD1 (6 bases). This CDR3 comprises 14 residues. Germline lookup yields CDR1 LNHNV and CDR2 YYDKDF (reference sequence). Trimming took off 3 bases at V and 1 base at J, with 9 bases between the two ends. Written as DNA, the CDR3 is TGTGCCACCAGCAGCCCAGGGGAGAACACTGAAGCTTTCTTT. It is translated as CATSSPGENTEAFF.

This CDR3 reads CASTTSGDRETQYF. Here the CDR3 DNA reads TGTGCCAGCACGACTAGCGGGGACCGAGAGACCCAGTACTTC. The gene calls are TRBV11-2 and TRBJ2-5, with 11 positions matching TRBD2. The ends lost 7 bases at V and 4 bases at J; junction bases unmatched: 5. Looked up from germline, CDR1 is SGHAT and CDR2 is FQNNGV. The CDR3 loop spans 14 amino acids.

This rearrangement joins TRBV7-2 to TRBJ2-7; tentative D call: TRBD1 (6 bases). Germline CDR1 SGHTA, CDR2 FQGNSA. The V end lost 6 bases, the J end lost 2 bases, and 14 bases lay between the germline ends. The CDR3 is 14 amino acids. The CDR3 loop is CASSSSGQPYEQYF. The CDR3 DNA follows: TGTGCCAGCAGTTCATCTGGACAGCCCTACGAGCAGTACTTC.

This chain uses TRBV5-1 with TRBJ2-2, with D possibly being TRBD1 (6 bases). Trimming cost V 0 bases and J 0 bases, with 18 bases left between them. The CDR3 loop spans 19 amino acids. Germline V gives CDR1 SGHRS, CDR2 YFSETQ. CDR3 sequence: CASSLGQDSLVTNTGELFF. CDR3 bases: TGCGCCAGCAGCTTGGGCCAGGACAGTCTGGTGACGAACACCGGGGAGCTGTTTTTT. The full variable domain, completed using reference TRBV5-1 and TRBJ2-2, is KAGVTQTPRYLIKTRGQQVTLSCSPISGHRSVSWYQQTPGQGLQFLFEYFSETQRNKGNFPGRFSGRQFSNSRSEMNVSTLELGDSALYLCASSLGQDSLVTNTGELFFGEGSRLTVL.

The chain combines TRBV9 with TRBJ2-7; 10 nucleotides agree with TRBD1. V lost 2 bases, J lost 4 bases, and 6 bases stayed unmatched. CDR3 length equals 15 residues. Germline CDR1 and CDR2: SGDLS and YYNGEE. The DNA for the CDR3 is TGTGCCAGCAGCGTCGGGACAGGGGCACAATACGAGCAGTACTTC. Its protein is CASSVGTGAQYEQYF.

In this sample, this clone turned up once. The chain carries TRBV19 and TRBJ1-4; D gene uncertain. Germline assignment: CDR1 LNHDA and CDR2 SQIVND (reference sequence). V gave up 9 bases and J gave up 5 bases, with 16 bases separating them. The CDR3 runs 14 residues. The CDR3 sequence is CARLNFLYNEKLFF. The CDR3 nucleotides are TGTGCCAGGTTGAATTTTCTCTACAATGAAAAACTGTTTTTT.

The gene calls are TRBV20-1 and TRBJ2-7, with D uncertain. The germline V and J ends were trimmed by 5 bases and 2 bases, with 7 bases remaining between them. The CDR3 contains 11 residues. Germline lookup yields CDR1 DFQATT and CDR2 SNEGSKA (reference sequence). The CDR3 loop is CSASLTYEQYF. Written as DNA, the CDR3 is TGCAGTGCTTCACTTACCTACGAGCAGTACTTC.

The V gene is TRBV19, the J gene TRBJ1-5; TRBD1 matches 11 bases. The germline CDR1 and CDR2 sequences are LNHDA and SQIVND (reference sequence). Trimming at V came to 7 bases and at J to 6 bases, leaving 14 bases not matched to a gene. The CDR3 consists of 17 residues. In nucleotides, the CDR3 is TGTGCCAGTACCCCGTATAAGGGACAGGGGGAGGCTCAGCCCCAGCATTTT. Encoded protein: CASTPYKGQGEAQPQHF.

The gene calls are TRBV5-6 and TRBJ2-7; TRBD2 is a possible D gene (5 bases). Germline loops: CDR1 SGHDT, CDR2 YYEEEE. The CDR3 consists of 15 residues. Trimming cost V 0 bases and J 3 bases, with 13 bases left between them. The CDR3 reads CASSLVAGMVYEQYF. In DNA, the CDR3 is TGTGCCAGCAGCTTGGTAGCCGGGATGGTCTACGAGCAGTACTTC.